This T cell receptor (beta chain) originates from a study of control samples from healthy donors and cancer patients. Germline CDR1 reads LGHNA; CDR2 reads YSLEER. With 1 base removed from V and 7 bases from J, the gap between germline ends came to 13 bases. CDR3 size: 15 residues. Clones were sequenced by immunoSEQ multiplex PCR, and TCRdb holds only the in-frame ones, with some missing. In the table there are 150,000 to 180,000 clones, approximately 94% of which are singletons. The source material was blood. This sequence originates from a middle-aged man in good health. This rearrangement joins TRBV4-3 to TRBJ1-4, with D possibly matching TRBD1 (5 bases). DNA for the CDR3: TGCGCCAGCAGCCAAGGTCGGGCTAGGGGTGAAAAACTGTTTTTT. Protein: CASSQGRARGEKLFF.